Here is one T cell receptor (beta chain) with its context. The antigen remains unidentified. This specimen comes from a study of T cell responses to AZD1222 COVID-19 vaccine. General study points: White British people made up most donors, females outnumbered males, and clonal diversity was possibly underestimated.

V gave up 0 bases and J gave up 4 bases, with 13 bases separating them. This CDR3 spans 16 amino acids. From germline, CDR1 is KGHSH and CDR2 LQKENI. Only in-frame clones appear in the TCRdb table, and some are missing; sequencing was by immunoSEQ multiplex PCR. The profile shows 95,000 to 150,000 clones, around 87% of them singletons. This TCR was sampled from an adult in good health. The material was peripheral blood, obtained on day 0 of AZD1222 vaccination. The chain carries TRBV18 and TRBJ2-1, with D possibly matching TRBD1 (6 bases). The DNA for the CDR3 is TGTGCCAGCTCACCACCGTCAGGGGCGCTTTACAATGAGCAGTTCTTC. Residues: CASSPPSGALYNEQFF.